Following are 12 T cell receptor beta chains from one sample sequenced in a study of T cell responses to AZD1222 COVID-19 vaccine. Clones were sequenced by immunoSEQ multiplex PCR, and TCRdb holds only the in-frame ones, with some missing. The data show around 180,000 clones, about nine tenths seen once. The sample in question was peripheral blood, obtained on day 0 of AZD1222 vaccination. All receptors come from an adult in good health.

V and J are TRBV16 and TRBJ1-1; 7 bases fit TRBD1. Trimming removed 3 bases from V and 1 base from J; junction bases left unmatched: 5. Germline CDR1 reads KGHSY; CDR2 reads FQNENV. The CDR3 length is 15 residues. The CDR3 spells CASSHDRVGNTEAFF. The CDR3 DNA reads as TGTGCCAGCAGCCATGACAGGGTGGGGAACACTGAAGCTTTCTTT.

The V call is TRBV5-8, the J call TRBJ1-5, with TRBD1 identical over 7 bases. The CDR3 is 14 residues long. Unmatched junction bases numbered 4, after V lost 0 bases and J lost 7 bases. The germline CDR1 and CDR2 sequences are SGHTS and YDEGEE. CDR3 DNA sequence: TGTGCCAGCAGCTTGGGACAGGGTATCCAGCCCCAGCATTTT. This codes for CASSLGQGIQPQHF.

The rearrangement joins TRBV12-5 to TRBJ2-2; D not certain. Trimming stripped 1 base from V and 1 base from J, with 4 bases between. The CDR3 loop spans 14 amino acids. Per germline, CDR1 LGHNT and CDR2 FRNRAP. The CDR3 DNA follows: TGTGCTAGTGGTTTGGCAGGGAACACCGGGGAGCTGTTTTTT. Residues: CASGLAGNTGELFF. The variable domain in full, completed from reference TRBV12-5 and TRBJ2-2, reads DARVTQTPRHKVTEMGQEVTMRCQPILGHNTVFWYRQTMMQGLELLAYFRNRAPLDDSGMPKDRFSAEMPDATLATLKIQPSEPRDSAVYFCASGLAGNTGELFFGEGSRLTVL.

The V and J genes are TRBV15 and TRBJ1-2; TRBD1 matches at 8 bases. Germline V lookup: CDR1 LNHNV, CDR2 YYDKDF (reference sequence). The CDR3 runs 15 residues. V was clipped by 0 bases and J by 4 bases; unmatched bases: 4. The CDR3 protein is CATSRDGTGGYGYTF. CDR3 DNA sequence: TGTGCCACCAGCAGAGATGGCACAGGGGGCTATGGCTACACCTTC.

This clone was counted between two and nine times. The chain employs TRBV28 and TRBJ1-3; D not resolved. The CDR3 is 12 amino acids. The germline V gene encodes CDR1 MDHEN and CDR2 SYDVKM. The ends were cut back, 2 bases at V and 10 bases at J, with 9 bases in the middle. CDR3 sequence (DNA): TGTGCCAGCAGTTTAAAATTAGGAACCATATATTTT. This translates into CASSLKLGTIYF.

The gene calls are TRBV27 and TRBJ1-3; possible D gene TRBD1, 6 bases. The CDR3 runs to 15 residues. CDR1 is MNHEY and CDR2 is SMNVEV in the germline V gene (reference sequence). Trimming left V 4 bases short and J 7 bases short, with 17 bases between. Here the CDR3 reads CASSSLRQVGNTIYF. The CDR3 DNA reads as TGTGCCAGCAGTTCCCTCCGACAGGTCGGGAACACCATATATTTT.

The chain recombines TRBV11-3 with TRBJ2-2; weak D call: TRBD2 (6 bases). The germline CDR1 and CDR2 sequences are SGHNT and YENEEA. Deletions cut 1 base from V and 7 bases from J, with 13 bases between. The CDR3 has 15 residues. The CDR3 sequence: CASSLVGGAGGELFF. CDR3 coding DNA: TGTGCCAGCAGCTTAGTCGGGGGAGCTGGCGGGGAGCTGTTTTTT.

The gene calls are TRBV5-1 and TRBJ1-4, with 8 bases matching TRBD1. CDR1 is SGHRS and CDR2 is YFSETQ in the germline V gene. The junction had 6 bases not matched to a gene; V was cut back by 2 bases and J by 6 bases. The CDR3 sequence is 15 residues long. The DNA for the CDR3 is TGCGCCAGCAGCTTAACAGGGGGAGACTATGAAAAACTGTTTTTT. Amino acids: CASSLTGGDYEKLFF.

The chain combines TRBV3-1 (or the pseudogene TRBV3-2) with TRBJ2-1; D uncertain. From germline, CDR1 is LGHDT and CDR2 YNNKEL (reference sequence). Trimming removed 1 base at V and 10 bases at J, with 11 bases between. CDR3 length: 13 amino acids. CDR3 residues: CASSQGRFGEQFF. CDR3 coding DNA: TGTGCCAGCAGCCAAGGACGGTTCGGGGAGCAGTTCTTC.

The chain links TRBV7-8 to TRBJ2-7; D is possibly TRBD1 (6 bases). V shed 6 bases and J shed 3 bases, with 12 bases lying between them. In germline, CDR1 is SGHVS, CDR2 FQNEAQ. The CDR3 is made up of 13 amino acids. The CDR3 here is CASSRTDHYEQYF. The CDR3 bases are TGTGCCAGCAGTCGGACAGACCACTACGAGCAGTACTTC.

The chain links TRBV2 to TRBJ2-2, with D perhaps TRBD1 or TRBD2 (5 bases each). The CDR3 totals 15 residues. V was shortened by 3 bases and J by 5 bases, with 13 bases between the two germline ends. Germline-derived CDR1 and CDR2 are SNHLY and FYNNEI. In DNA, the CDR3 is TGTGCCAGCAGTGATTTCGGGGCAGGAACCGGGGAGCTGTTTTTT. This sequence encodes CASSDFGAGTGELFF.

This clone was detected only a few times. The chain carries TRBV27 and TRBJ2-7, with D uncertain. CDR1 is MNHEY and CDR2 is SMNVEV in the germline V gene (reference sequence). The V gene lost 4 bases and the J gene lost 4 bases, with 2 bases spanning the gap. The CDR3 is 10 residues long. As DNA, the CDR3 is TGTGCCAGCAGTTGGTACGAGCAGTACTTC. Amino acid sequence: CASSWYEQYF.